This T cell receptor (beta chain) was obtained from a study of identical twins. Findings and caveats of the study: Rather than following the same donors, the conclusions depended on cross-sectional statistical analysis. Less excess twin sharing appeared in beta out-of-frame sequences. Shared out-of-frame alpha sequences (those common to twins) showed excess low generation probability.

The CDR3 totals 14 residues. Trimming removed 6 bases from V and 7 bases from J; junction bases left unmatched: 5. Germline values: CDR1 MNHNS, CDR2 SASEGT. In the case of this clonotype: The antigen is not known.

TCRdb reanalysed the 5' RACE reads using MiXCR and keeps one entry per CDR3 protein. The data show approximately 220,000 distinct CDR3 sequences, with 7.5% seen just once and approximately 2% held by the top ten. These sequences were also reported in another study, on yellow fever vaccine responses in identical twins. That source reports: As reported, the vaccine T cell response of twins seemed partly convergent and partly personalized.

V and J are TRBV6-1 and TRBJ1-6, with TRBD1 matching over 8 bases. Sample: memory (CD45RO+) T cells sorted from blood. The origin of this receptor is a woman younger than 35 in good health. CDR3 DNA sequence: TGTGCCAGCAGGGGGGACAGGACGAATTCACCCCTCCACTTT. It is translated as CASRGDRTNSPLHF.